The 3 T cell receptor beta chains below were found in one sample sequenced in a study of shared clonotypes between healthy human individuals. Libraries were prepared by immunoSEQ multiplex PCR; TCRdb keeps only in-frame clonotypes and omits some of them. The data contain 2 million to 2.5 million clones, more than 85% of them seen just once; the ten biggest clones take up about 0.39%. Sample: naive CD4+ T cells from PBMCs. Subset denoted: CD45RA+ positively selected. The receptors were sampled from a man aged 18 to 35 in good health. Some clones in this sample may be carry-over from other donors' samples.

The chain carries TRBV18 and TRBJ1-5; 10 positions match TRBD1. V lost 3 bases, J lost 2 bases, and 10 bases stayed unmatched. CDR1 and CDR2 from the germline V gene are KGHSH and LQKENI. The CDR3 is 18 residues long. The CDR3 DNA follows: TGTGCCAGCTCACCGATTTCGACAGGGGGCGTTGGCAATCAGCCCCAGCATTTT. Its protein is CASSPISTGGVGNQPQHF.

This chain's CDR3 is CASRILAGGLEQYF. The DNA of the CDR3 is TGTGCCAGCAGGATACTAGCGGGAGGTCTCGAGCAGTACTTC. V usage is TRBV5-8 and J usage is TRBJ2-7; TRBD2 agrees at 12 bases. Trimming cost V 5 bases and J 6 bases; bases outside gene matches: 6. The length of the CDR3 is 14 residues. Germline-derived CDR1 and CDR2 are SGHTS and YDEGEE.

The chain carries TRBV6-1 and TRBJ2-2, with TRBD2 matching 7 bases. From germline, CDR1 is MNHNS and CDR2 SASEGT. V was pared by 7 bases and J by 6 bases, with 8 bases of the junction left unmatched. The CDR3 loop spans 14 amino acids. CDR3 in DNA: TGTGCCAGCACCTTTGGCGGGAGTGCCGGGGAGCTGTTTTTT. It specifies CASTFGGSAGELFF.